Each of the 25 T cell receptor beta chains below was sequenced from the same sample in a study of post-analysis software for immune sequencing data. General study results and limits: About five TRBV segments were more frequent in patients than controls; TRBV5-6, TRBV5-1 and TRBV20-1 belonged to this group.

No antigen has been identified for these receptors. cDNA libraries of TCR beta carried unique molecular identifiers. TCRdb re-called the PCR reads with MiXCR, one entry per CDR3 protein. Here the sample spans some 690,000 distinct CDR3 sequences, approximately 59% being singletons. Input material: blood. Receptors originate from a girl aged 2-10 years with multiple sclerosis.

This CDR3 reads CASSPDSFETQYF. CDR3 in DNA: TGCGCCAGCAGCCCCGACTCATTTGAGACCCAGTACTTC. The chain uses TRBV5-1 and TRBJ2-7; D unclear. The J call is doubtful: the DNA matches TRBJ2-5 better. Germline CDR1 SGHRS, CDR2 YFSETQ. This CDR3 comprises 13 residues.

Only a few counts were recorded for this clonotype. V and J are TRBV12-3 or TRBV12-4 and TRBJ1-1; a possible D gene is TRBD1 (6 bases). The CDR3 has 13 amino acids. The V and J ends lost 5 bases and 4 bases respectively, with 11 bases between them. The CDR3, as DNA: TGTGCCAGCAGTACAGGGTCGGGCACTGAAGCTTTCTTT. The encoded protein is CASSTGSGTEAFF.

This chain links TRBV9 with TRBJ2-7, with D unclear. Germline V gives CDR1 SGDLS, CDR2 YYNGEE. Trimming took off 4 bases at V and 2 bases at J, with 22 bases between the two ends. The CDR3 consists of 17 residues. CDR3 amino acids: CASSYPMDRPLAYEQYF. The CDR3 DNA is TGTGCCAGCAGCTACCCAATGGATAGACCCTTGGCCTACGAGCAGTACTTC.

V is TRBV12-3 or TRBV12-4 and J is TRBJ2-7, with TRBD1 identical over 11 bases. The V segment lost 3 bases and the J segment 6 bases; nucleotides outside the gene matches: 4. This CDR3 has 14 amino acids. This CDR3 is CASSFGQGAFEQYF. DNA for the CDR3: TGTGCCAGCAGTTTCGGACAGGGGGCGTTCGAGCAGTACTTC.

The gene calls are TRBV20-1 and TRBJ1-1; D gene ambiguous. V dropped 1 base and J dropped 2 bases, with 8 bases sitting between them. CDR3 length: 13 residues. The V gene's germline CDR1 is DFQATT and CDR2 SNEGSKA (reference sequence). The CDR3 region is CSARGKGNTEAFF. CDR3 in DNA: TGCAGTGCTAGAGGGAAGGGAAACACTGAAGCTTTCTTT.

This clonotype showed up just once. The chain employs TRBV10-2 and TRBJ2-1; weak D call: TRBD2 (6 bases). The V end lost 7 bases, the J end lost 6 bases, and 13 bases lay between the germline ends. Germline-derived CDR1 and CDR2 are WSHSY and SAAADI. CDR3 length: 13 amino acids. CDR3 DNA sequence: TGCGCCAGCATGTCGGGGGTCCTCAATGAGCAGTTCTTC. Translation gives CASMSGVLNEQFF.

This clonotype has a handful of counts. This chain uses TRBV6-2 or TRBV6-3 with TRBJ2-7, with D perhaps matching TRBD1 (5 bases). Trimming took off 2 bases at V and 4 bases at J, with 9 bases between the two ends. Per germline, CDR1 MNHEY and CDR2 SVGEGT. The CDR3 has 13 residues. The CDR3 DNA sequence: TGTGCCAGCAGTTACGCAGGGCTTTACGAGCAGTACTTC. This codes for CASSYAGLYEQYF.

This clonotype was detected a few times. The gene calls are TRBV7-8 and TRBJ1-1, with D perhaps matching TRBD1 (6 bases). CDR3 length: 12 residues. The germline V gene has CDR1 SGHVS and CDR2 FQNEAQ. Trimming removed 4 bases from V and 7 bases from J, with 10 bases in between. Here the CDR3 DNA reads TGTGCCAGCAGCTCGAACAGGGATGAAGCTTTCTTT. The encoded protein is CASSSNRDEAFF.

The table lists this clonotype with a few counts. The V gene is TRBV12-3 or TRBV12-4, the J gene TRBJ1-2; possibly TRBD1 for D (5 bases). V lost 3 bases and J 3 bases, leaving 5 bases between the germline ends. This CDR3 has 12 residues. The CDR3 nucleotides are TGTGCCAGCAGTTTCAGGGACTATGGCTACACCTTC. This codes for CASSFRDYGYTF.

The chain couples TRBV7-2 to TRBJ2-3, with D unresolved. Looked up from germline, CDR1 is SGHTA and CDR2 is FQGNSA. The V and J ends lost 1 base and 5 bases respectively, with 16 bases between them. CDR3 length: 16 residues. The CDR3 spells CASSLVLAMPKDTQYF. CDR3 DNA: TGTGCCAGCAGCTTAGTCTTGGCTATGCCAAAAGATACGCAGTATTTT.

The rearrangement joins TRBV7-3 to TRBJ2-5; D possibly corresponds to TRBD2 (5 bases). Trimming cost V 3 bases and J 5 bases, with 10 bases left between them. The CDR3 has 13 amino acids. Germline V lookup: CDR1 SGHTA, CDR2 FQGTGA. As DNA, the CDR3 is TGTGCCAGCAGCTTTGGCCGGGATGAGACCCAGTACTTC. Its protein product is CASSFGRDETQYF.

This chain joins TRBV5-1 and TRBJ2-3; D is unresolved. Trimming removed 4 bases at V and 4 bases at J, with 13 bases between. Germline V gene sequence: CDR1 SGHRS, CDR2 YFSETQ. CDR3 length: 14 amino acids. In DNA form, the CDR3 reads TGCGCCAGCAGCGTCCGGTTTTGGGCAGATACGCAGTATTTT. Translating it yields CASSVRFWADTQYF.

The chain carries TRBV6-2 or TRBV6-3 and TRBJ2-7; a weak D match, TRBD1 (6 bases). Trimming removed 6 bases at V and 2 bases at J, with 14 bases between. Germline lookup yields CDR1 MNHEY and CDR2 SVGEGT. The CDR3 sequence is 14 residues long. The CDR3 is CASRPRTEAYEQYF. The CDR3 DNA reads TGTGCCAGCAGACCCCGGACAGAGGCCTACGAGCAGTACTTC.

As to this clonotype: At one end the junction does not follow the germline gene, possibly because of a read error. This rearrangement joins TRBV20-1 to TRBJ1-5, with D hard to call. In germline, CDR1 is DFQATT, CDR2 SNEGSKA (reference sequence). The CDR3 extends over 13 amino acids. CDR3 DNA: TGCAGTGCTAGAACCGGTAGCAATCAGCCCCAGCGTTTT. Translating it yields CSARTGSNQPQRF.

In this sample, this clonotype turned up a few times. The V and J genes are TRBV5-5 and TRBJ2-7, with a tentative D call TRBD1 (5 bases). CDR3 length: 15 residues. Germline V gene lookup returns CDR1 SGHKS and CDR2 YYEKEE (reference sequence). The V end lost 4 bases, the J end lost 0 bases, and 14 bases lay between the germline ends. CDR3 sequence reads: CASSHGAPSSYEQYF. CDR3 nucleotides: TGTGCCAGCAGCCATGGGGCGCCTAGCTCCTACGAGCAGTACTTC.

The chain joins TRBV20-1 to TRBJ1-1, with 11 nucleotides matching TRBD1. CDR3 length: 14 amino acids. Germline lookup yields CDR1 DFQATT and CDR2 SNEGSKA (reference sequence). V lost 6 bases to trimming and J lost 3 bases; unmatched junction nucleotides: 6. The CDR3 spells CSALPGQGDTEAFF. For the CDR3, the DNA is TGCAGTGCGCTTCCGGGACAGGGGGACACTGAAGCTTTCTTT.

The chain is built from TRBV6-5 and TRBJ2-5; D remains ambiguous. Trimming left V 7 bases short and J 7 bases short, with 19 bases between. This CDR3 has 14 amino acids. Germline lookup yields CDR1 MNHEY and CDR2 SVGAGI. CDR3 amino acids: CASTPLLHAGTQYF. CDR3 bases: TGTGCCAGCACCCCTTTACTACATGCTGGGACCCAGTACTTC.

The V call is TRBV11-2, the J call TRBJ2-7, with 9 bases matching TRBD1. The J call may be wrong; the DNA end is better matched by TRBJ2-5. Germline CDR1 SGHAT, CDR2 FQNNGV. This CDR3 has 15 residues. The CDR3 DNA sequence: TGTGCCAGCAGCCTTTGGACAGGGGATATAGAGACCCAGTACTTC. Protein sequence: CASSLWTGDIETQYF.

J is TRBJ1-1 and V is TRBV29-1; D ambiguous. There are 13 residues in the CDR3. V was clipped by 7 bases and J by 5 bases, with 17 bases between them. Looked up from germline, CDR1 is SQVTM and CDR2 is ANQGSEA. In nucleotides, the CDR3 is TGCAGCGCGTTCAGGATACTAGATACTGAAGCTTTCTTT. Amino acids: CSAFRILDTEAFF.

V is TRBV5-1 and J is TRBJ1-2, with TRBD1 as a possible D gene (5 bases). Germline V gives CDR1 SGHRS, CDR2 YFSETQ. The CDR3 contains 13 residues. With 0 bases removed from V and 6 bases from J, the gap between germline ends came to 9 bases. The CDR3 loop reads CASSLAGADGYTF. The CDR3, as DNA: TGCGCCAGCAGCTTGGCCGGGGCAGATGGCTACACCTTC.

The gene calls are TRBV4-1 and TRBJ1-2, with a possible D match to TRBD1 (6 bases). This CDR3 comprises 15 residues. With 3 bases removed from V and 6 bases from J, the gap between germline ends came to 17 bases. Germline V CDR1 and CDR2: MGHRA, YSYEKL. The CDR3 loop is CASSQLGGPRDGYTF. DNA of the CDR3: TGCGCCAGCAGCCAGCTGGGGGGCCCAAGGGATGGCTACACCTTC.

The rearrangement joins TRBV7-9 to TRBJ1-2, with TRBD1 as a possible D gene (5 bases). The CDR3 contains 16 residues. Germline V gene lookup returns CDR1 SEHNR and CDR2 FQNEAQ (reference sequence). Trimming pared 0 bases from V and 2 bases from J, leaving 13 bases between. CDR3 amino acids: CASSLAETVLNYGYTF. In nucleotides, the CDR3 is TGTGCCAGCAGCTTAGCGGAGACAGTCCTCAACTATGGCTACACCTTC.

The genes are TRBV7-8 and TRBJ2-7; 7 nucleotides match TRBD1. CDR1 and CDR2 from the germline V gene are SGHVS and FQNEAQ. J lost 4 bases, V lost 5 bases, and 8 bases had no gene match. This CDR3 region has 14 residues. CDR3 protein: CASSDGQVRYEQYF. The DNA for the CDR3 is TGTGCCAGCAGCGATGGACAGGTCCGGTACGAGCAGTACTTC.

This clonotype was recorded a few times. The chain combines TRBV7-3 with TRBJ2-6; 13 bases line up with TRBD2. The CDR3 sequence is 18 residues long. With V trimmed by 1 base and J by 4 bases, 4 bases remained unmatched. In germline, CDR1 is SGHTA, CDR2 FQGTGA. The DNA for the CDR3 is TGTGCCAGCAGCTTAAAGGGGACTAGCGGGAAGGGGGCCAACGTCCTGACTTTC. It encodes CASSLKGTSGKGANVLTF.

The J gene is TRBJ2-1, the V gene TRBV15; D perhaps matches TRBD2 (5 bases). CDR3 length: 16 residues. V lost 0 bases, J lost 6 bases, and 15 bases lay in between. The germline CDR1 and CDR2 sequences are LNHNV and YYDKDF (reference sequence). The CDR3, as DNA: TGTGCCACCAGCAGAGATCCCCCCGGGCGGGTCAATGAGCAGTTCTTC. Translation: CATSRDPPGRVNEQFF.